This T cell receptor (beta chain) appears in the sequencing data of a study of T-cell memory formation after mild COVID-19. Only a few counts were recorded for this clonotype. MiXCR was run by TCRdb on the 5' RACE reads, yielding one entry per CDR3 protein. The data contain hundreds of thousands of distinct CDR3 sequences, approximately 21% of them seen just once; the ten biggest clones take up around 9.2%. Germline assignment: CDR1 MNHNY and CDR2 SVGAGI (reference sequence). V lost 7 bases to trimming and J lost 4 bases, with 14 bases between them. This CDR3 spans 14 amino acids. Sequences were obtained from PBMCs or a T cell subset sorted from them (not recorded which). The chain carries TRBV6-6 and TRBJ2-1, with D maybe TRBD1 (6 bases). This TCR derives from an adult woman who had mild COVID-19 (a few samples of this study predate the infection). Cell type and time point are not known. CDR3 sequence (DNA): TGTGCCAGCAACGGACAGTCTCGGTACAATGAGCAGTTCTTC. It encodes CASNGQSRYNEQFF.